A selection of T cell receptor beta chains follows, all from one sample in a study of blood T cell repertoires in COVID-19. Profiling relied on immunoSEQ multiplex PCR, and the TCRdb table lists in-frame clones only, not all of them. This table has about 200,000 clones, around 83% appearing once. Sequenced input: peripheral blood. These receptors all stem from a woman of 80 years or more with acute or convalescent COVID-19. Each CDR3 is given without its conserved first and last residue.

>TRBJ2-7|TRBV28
ASSLSRRYEQY
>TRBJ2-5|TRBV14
ASSQGSGQKETQY
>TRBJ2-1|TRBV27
ASSLGGLSRAGGRGNEQF
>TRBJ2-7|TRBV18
ASSPGSSSYEQY
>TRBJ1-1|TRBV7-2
ASSLVLGTEAF
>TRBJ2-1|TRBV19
ASSLDRVNEQF
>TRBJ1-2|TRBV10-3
AIGTGTGLGANYGYT
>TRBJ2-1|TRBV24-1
ATSDQLLGTSGSRSGNEQF
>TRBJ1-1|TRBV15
ATSGEGGTEAF
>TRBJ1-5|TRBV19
ASSISHRGAQPQH
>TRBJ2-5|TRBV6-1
ASSEALPDRGGQETQY
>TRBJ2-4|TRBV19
ASRIPGQGGNIQY
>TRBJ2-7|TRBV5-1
ASSPFYGGLYEQY
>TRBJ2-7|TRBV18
ASSAGQAINEQY
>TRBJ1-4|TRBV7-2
ASSLDRWGEKLF
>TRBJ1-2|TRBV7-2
ASSLGPGKRGYT
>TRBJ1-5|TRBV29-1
SGSTTGGPQH
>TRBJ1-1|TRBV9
ASSVVPSPGTEAF
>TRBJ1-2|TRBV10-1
ASRTPRVNYGYT